This section outlines one T cell receptor (beta chain) sequence together with its context. This entry is derived from a study of blood T cell repertoires in COVID-19. Study-level background: The samples span acute and convalescent COVID-19 from the United States, Italy and Spain.

V shed 0 bases and J shed 5 bases, with 13 bases lying between them. The CDR3 contains 15 residues. The germline V gene has CDR1 SGHDN and CDR2 FVKESK. Here immunoSEQ multiplex PCR was the method, and the copy in TCRdb shows in-frame clones only, minus some. The sample gives approximately 450,000 clones, 85% to 90% of which show up once; 1% to 1.3% is in the top ten. The participants were between about 18 and 100 years old and came from about two dozen US areas. The sample was PBMCs or T cells enriched from blood (not recorded which). This clonotype originated in a man aged 25 to 45 who had recovered from COVID-19. The V and J genes are TRBV14 and TRBJ1-1; a weak D match, TRBD1 (5 bases). The CDR3 nucleotides are TGTGCCAGCAGCCAAGATCTCGGAGGGACGACTGAAGCTTTCTTT. It is translated as CASSQDLGGTTEAFF.